This TCR beta chain was observed in a study of blood T cell repertoires in COVID-19. As for the study in general: The United States, Italy and Spain were the sources of the acute and convalescent COVID-19 samples. Sources were T cells, B-cell-depleted T cells, or PBMCs; the material itself was cDNA or gDNA.

The CDR3 length is 13 residues. Germline CDR1 is GTSNPN and CDR2 is SVGIG (reference sequence). V lost 2 bases and J lost 2, with 10 bases in between. In the original analysis: Amplification with reference gene primers provided the estimates of nucleated cell counts. Repertoires were generated with immunoSEQ multiplex PCR, while TCRdb's copy carries only in-frame clones and drops some. The D gene and trimming were derived from the DNA, and the V and J assignments and clone size from that table. The sample lists some 460,000 clones, around 89% occurring once. Input material: peripheral blood. The rearrangement links TRBV30 to TRBJ2-7; D unclear. The clonotype originates from a woman aged 25 to 45 with acute or convalescent COVID-19. In DNA, the CDR3 is TGTGCCTGGAGTTCGGCGGCAACCTACGAGCAGTACTTC. It translates to CAWSSAATYEQYF.